Below, 20 T cell receptor beta chains from the same sample are listed, as sequenced in a study of cytomegalovirus exposure and HLA in healthy donors. Researchers ran the PCR with 60 Vbeta and 13 Jbeta primers. TCRdb's copy holds only in-frame clones and misses some; the assay was immunoSEQ multiplex PCR. The sample records nearly 200,000 clones, 70% to 80% being singletons. The sequenced material came from PBMCs. The receptor set was obtained from a male donor in good health and CMV-seropositive.

The chain has TRBV9 and TRBJ1-3; the D gene is possibly TRBD1 (6 bases). CDR1 is SGDLS, CDR2 YYNGEE, per germline. V lost 3 bases, J lost 0 bases, and 10 bases lay in between. This CDR3 spans 15 amino acids. The CDR3 protein is CASSEDSLSGNTIYF. The CDR3 DNA is TGTGCCAGCAGCGAGGACAGCCTCTCTGGAAACACCATATATTTT.

V and J are TRBV5-4 and TRBJ2-7; 11 bases are shared with TRBD2. This CDR3 is 16 amino acids long. Losses at the gene ends were 3 bases for V and 6 bases for J; bases not matched to a gene: 11. Per the germline V gene, CDR1 is SGHNT and CDR2 is YYREEE (reference sequence). The CDR3 region is CASSSGTSGLLGEQYF. CDR3 sequence (DNA): TGTGCCAGCAGCTCAGGGACTAGCGGTCTCCTTGGCGAGCAGTACTTC.

This rearrangement joins TRBV6-6 to TRBJ2-3, with a possible D match to TRBD2 (6 bases). Trimming removed 2 bases at V and 3 bases at J, with 12 bases between. The CDR3 length is 15 residues. Germline-derived CDR1 and CDR2 are MNHNY and SVGAGI (reference sequence). Written as DNA, the CDR3 is TGTGCCAGCAGTTACGATCCCGGAGGGACAGATACGCAGTATTTT. The encoded protein is CASSYDPGGTDTQYF.

The count of this clone is one. This chain uses TRBV7-6 with TRBJ2-1, with unresolved D. Germline V gene lookup returns CDR1 SGHVS and CDR2 FNYEAQ. V was cut by 5 bases and J by 5 bases, with 16 bases left in between. The CDR3 is made up of 15 amino acids. CDR3 sequence reads: CASSPVGSQNNEQFF. The CDR3 DNA follows: TGTGCCAGCAGCCCTGTTGGCAGTCAGAACAATGAGCAGTTCTTC.

J is TRBJ2-7 and V is TRBV30, with TRBD2 matching 16 bases. CDR3 size: 16 residues. The V segment lost 2 bases and the J segment 6 bases; nucleotides outside the gene matches: 7. Per the germline V gene, CDR1 is GTSNPN and CDR2 is SVGIG (reference sequence). Here the CDR3 reads CAWSPGLAGGPTEQYF. The CDR3 DNA sequence: TGTGCCTGGAGTCCGGGACTAGCGGGAGGGCCTACCGAGCAGTACTTC.

The rearrangement joins TRBV5-6 to TRBJ2-7, with D possibly being TRBD2 (7 bases). The V gene's germline CDR1 is SGHDT and CDR2 YYEEEE. The CDR3 contains 15 residues. The germline V and J ends were trimmed by 1 base and 1 base, with 12 bases remaining between them. CDR3 residues: CASSLTAGASYEQYF. Here the CDR3 DNA reads TGTGCCAGCAGCTTGACGGCGGGGGCGTCCTACGAGCAGTACTTC. The whole variable domain, filled in from reference TRBV5-6 and TRBJ2-7, reads DAGVTQSPTHLIKTRGQQVTLRCSPKSGHDTVSWYQQALGQGPQFIFQYYEEEERQRGNFPDRFSGHQFPNYSSELNVNALLLGDSALYLCASSLTAGASYEQYFGPGTRLTVT.

The gene calls are TRBV29-1 and TRBJ2-5; D call uncertain. V was trimmed by 4 bases and J by 3 bases, leaving 6 bases between them. Germline-derived CDR1 and CDR2 are SQVTM and ANQGSEA. The CDR3 totals 11 residues. The CDR3 here is CSVGEKETQYF. CDR3 in DNA: TGCAGCGTTGGCGAAAAAGAGACCCAGTACTTC.

The CDR3 sequence is CASSQPTRGNTEAFF. The CDR3 bases are TGTGCCAGCAGCCAACCTACCAGGGGTAACACTGAAGCTTTCTTT. This sequence joins TRBV16 and TRBJ1-1; D is possibly TRBD1 (6 bases). Trimming pared 2 bases from V and 2 bases from J, leaving 12 bases between. Germline CDR1 reads KGHSY; CDR2 reads FQNENV. This CDR3 is built from 15 residues.

This clone was recorded only once. CDR3 amino acids: CASSIGKRQGWNSPLHF. As DNA, the CDR3 is TGTGCCAGTAGTATCGGTAAGCGACAGGGGTGGAATTCACCCCTCCACTTT. This rearrangement joins TRBV19 to TRBJ1-6; 8 bases line up with TRBD1. CDR1 is LNHDA and CDR2 is SQIVND in the germline V gene (reference sequence). After removal of 3 bases from V and 7 bases from J, the junction contained 11 bases not matched to a gene. The CDR3 runs 17 residues.

The rearrangement links TRBV19 to TRBJ1-2; 7 bases match TRBD1. Germline assignment: CDR1 LNHDA and CDR2 SQIVND (reference sequence). This CDR3 spans 15 amino acids. The J segment lost 6 bases and the V segment lost 3 bases, leaving 10 bases of the junction unmatched. CDR3 protein: CASSIPPTGFDGYTF. CDR3 coding DNA: TGTGCCAGTAGTATCCCTCCGACAGGGTTTGATGGCTACACCTTC.

The chain combines TRBV27 with TRBJ2-3, with TRBD2 identical over 8 bases. J was trimmed by 3 bases and V by 6 bases; bases with no gene match: 5. Germline-derived CDR1 and CDR2 are MNHEY and SMNVEV (reference sequence). This CDR3 comprises 14 residues. Here the CDR3 DNA reads TGTGCCAGCAGGCTAGGGACTAGGACAGATACGCAGTATTTT. Its protein product is CASRLGTRTDTQYF.

This clone was picked up a small number of times. The chain employs TRBV7-9 and TRBJ1-5, with TRBD1 as a possible D gene (6 bases). The CDR3 extends over 15 amino acids. Germline V gene sequence: CDR1 SEHNR, CDR2 FQNEAQ (reference sequence). V dropped 4 bases and J dropped 1 base, with 11 bases sitting between them. This CDR3 reads CASSSPTGSNQPQHF. The CDR3 bases are TGTGCCAGCAGCTCACCGACAGGCAGCAATCAGCCCCAGCATTTT.

The chain carries TRBV2 and TRBJ2-3, with D maybe TRBD1 (5 bases). With 5 bases removed from V and 5 bases from J, the gap between germline ends came to 14 bases. The CDR3 totals 14 residues. CDR1 is SNHLY and CDR2 is FYNNEI in the germline V gene. The CDR3 DNA reads TGTGCCAGCAGTCTTTCGACAGTGATAGATACGCAGTATTTT. Amino acid sequence: CASSLSTVIDTQYF.

The CDR3 sequence: CASSEYGEGMYF. Written as DNA, the CDR3 is TGTGCCAGCAGCGAATACGGGGAGGGCATGTACTTC. The V call is TRBV5-5, the J call TRBJ2-7; 7 positions agree with TRBD2. V lost 4 bases, J lost 12 bases, and 10 bases stayed unmatched. CDR1 is SGHKS, CDR2 YYEKEE, per germline (reference sequence). The CDR3 is 12 residues long.

This clone was counted between two and nine times. CDR3 sequence: CASSYSDRRGYGYTF. The CDR3 nucleotides are TGTGCCAGCAGTTACTCGGACAGGAGGGGCTATGGCTACACCTTC. V usage is TRBV6-5 and J usage is TRBJ1-2; 7 bases fit TRBD1. The J segment lost 4 bases and the V segment lost 0 bases, leaving 5 bases of the junction unmatched. CDR1 is MNHEY and CDR2 is SVGAGI in the germline V gene. This CDR3 region has 15 residues.

A note on this clone: One end of the junction varies from germline; a read error may be responsible. The chain employs TRBV6-5 and TRBJ2-7, with D maybe TRBD2 (5 bases). There are 13 residues in the CDR3. The germline V gene encodes CDR1 MNHEY and CDR2 SVGAGI. In nucleotides, the CDR3 is TGTGCCAGCAGTTACTTCTTTGGAGCGGCCGCTGGCTTC. Its translation: CASSYFFGAAAGF.

This clone appeared a few times. V and J are TRBV27 and TRBJ1-2, with 7 bases identical to TRBD1. From germline, CDR1 is MNHEY and CDR2 SMNVEV (reference sequence). The CDR3 length is 14 residues. The ends lost 6 bases at V and 2 bases at J; junction bases unmatched: 6. The CDR3 loop reads CASRRTDRNYGYTF. CDR3 nucleotide sequence: TGTGCCAGCAGGAGAACGGACAGGAACTATGGCTACACCTTC.

Only a few counts were recorded for this clone. The chain links TRBV19 to TRBJ2-5; TRBD1 is a possible D gene (5 bases). The V end lost 1 base, the J end lost 5 bases, and 17 bases lay between the germline ends. Germline V gives CDR1 LNHDA, CDR2 SQIVND (reference sequence). The CDR3 spans 16 residues. The CDR3 DNA reads TGTGCCAGTAGTATAGGAGCCACCAAGGGGCCGGAGACCCAGTACTTC. Translation: CASSIGATKGPETQYF.

Only a few counts were recorded for this clone. The chain carries TRBV13 and TRBJ2-3; tentative D call: TRBD1 (5 bases). Germline CDR1 reads PRHDT; CDR2 reads FYEKMQ (reference sequence). With 5 bases removed from V and 3 bases from J, the gap between germline ends came to 21 bases. This CDR3 contains 17 residues. Written as DNA, the CDR3 is TGTGCCAGCAGCCAAATCACAGGAGTCTCCCCGACAGATACGCAGTATTTT. Translation: CASSQITGVSPTDTQYF.

The chain links TRBV5-4 to TRBJ2-5; TRBD2 agrees at 9 bases. Per the germline V gene, CDR1 is SGHNT and CDR2 is YYREEE (reference sequence). The CDR3 sequence is 14 residues long. The J segment lost 3 bases and the V segment lost 0 bases, leaving 0 bases of the junction unmatched. This CDR3 is CASSLASGKETQYF. The CDR3 nucleotides are TGTGCCAGCAGCTTGGCTAGCGGGAAAGAGACCCAGTACTTC.